The following is a T cell receptor beta chain sequence with its context. CDR1 is SGHTA, CDR2 FQGNSA, per germline. The CDR3 totals 13 residues. Deletions cut 1 base from V and 3 bases from J, with 6 bases between. TCRdb's copy holds only in-frame clones and misses some; the assay was immunoSEQ multiplex PCR. This table has 100,000 to 150,000 clones, around 90% appearing once. The sample is drawn from a study of blood T cell repertoires in COVID-19. Study context: Sites across the United States, Italy and Spain contributed samples from acute and convalescent COVID-19.

The genes are TRBV7-2 and TRBJ1-2; D gene uncertain. The receptor's source is a man aged 55 to 70 with COVID-19, enrolled during active disease. The sample consisted of peripheral blood. CDR3 region: CASSLVIDYGYTF. The CDR3 coding sequence is TGTGCCAGCAGCTTAGTGATAGACTATGGCTACACCTTC.